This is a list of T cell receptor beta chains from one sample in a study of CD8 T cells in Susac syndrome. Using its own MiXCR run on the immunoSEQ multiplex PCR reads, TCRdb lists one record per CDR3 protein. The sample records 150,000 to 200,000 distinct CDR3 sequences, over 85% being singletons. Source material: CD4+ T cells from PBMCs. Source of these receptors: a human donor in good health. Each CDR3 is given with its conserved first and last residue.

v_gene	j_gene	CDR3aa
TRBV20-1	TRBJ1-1	CSAKPGIYMNTEAFF
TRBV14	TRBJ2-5	CASSQGGRGTFGETQYF
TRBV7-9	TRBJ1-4	CASSSPSGTGDEKLFF
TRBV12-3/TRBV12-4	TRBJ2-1	CASSTVQNNEQFF
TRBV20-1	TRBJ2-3	CSATSATDTQYF
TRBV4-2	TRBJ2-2	CASSQDWRSGELFF
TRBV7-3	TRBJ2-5	CASSLERGNKETQYF
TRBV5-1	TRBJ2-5	CASSVWTGGKKETQYF
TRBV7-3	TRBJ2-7	CASSFTAFDEQYF
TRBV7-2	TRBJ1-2	CASSLGGVLGGYTF
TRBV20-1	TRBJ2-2	CSARDSTRVTGELFF
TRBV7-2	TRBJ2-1	CASSSSAGDYNEQFF
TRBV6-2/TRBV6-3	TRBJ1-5	CASSSSGRGRNQPQHF
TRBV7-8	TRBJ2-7	CASRASGGRYEQYF
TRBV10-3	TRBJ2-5	CAISEGQGLGTQYF
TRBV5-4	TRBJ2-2	CASSPDRNSNTGELFF
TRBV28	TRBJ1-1	CASTPGGRHTEAFF
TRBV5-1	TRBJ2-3	CASSLGQGGADTQYF
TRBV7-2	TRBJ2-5	CASSLYTDVGETQYF
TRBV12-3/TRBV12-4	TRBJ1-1	CASSLEIRNTEAFF
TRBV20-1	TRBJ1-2	CSPKTGNYGYTF
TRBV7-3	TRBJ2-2	CASSSYPTGELFF
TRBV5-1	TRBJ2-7	CASSRGQVYEQYF
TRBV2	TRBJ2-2	CASSEVSQGAGELFF
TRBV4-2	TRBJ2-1	CASSLLWESSYNEQFF
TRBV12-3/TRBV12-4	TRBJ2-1	CASSQTSGGTVHEQFF
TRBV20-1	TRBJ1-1	CSASGDTEAFF
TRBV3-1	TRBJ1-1	CASSQEPGQGGTEAFF
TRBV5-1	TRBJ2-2	CASSTWTGGPGELFF
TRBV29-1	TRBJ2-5	CSAAGGTGVSETQYF
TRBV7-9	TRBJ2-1	CASSPSPGRILMGNNEQFF
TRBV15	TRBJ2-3	CATSTGGQGFTDTQYF
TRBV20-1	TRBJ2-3	CSAPSTDTQYF
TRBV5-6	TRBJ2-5	CASSLKPGQGTETQYF
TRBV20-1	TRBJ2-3	CSANPAGTDTQYF
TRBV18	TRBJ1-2	CASSTQGSAYGYTF
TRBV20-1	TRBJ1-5	CSALRGPPNQPQHF
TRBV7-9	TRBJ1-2	CASSFSDVSRGGYTF